The 11 T cell receptor beta chains reported below all come from one sample, sequenced in a study of radiation and T cells in renal cell carcinoma (dated by TCRdb to 2019 to 2021). The time point label, as the study defines it: tumor resected at nephrectomy. In light of the paper, this sample's treatment or condition label describes: treatment-naive control, cytoreductive nephrectomy. The library was prepared using the immunoSEQ multiplex PCR assay. Held by TCRdb, this immuneACCESS table contains in-frame sequences only and omits some clones. Under half of the omission traces to an unresolved V gene where checked; the cause of the rest is unknown. Within this sample are roughly 13,000 clones, with approximately 50% of them counted one time only. The ten most abundant clones make up approximately 13% of the sample. Here the sequenced sample was tumor tissue, taken from a patient whose treatment was nephrectomy without radiotherapy. These receptor sequences come from a man in his fifties or sixties with renal cell carcinoma.

This clone was counted between two and nine times. The CDR3 here is CASRASMTGASDQPQHF. The CDR3 DNA follows: TGTGCCAGCAGAGCCTCAATGACAGGGGCCAGCGATCAGCCCCAGCATTTT. The V and J genes are TRBV2 and TRBJ1-5, with 8 bases that match TRBD1. The CDR3 length is 17 residues. J gave up 5 bases and V 6 bases, and 15 bases lay outside the gene matches. Germline V CDR1 and CDR2: SNHLY, FYNNEI.

V is TRBV6-5 and J is TRBJ2-7; D gene uncertain. From germline, CDR1 is MNHEY and CDR2 SVGAGI. The CDR3 length is 13 residues. V was clipped by 6 bases and J by 2 bases, with 11 bases between them. In DNA form, the CDR3 reads TGTGCCAGCAGGACGGGTTTCGCCTACGAGCAGTACTTC. Its protein is CASRTGFAYEQYF.

V and J are TRBV10-1 and TRBJ1-4, with D possibly TRBD1 on 5 matching bases. V was cut by 3 bases and J by 7 bases, with 9 bases left in between. This CDR3 has 13 residues. Germline V gene data show CDR1 as WNHNN and CDR2 as SYGVQD (reference sequence). The CDR3 nucleotides are TGCGCCAGCAGTGACAGGGAGGGTGAAAAACTGTTTTTT. Translation gives CASSDREGEKLFF.

The V gene is TRBV5-6, the J gene TRBJ1-5; TRBD1 might be the D (5 bases). Germline V gene sequence: CDR1 SGHDT, CDR2 YYEEEE. The V and J ends lost 0 bases and 6 bases respectively, with 13 bases between them. The CDR3 runs 15 residues. CDR3 region: CASSLAARVGQPQHF. The CDR3 DNA follows: TGTGCCAGCAGCTTGGCCGCCAGGGTGGGTCAGCCCCAGCATTTT.

This chain links TRBV5-1 with TRBJ2-2; D gene uncertain. This CDR3 has 15 residues. Trimming cost V 1 base and J 1 base, with 8 bases left between them. Germline V lookup: CDR1 SGHRS, CDR2 YFSETQ. This CDR3 reads CASSLMEKNTGELFF. CDR3 coding DNA: TGCGCCAGCAGCTTGATGGAAAAGAACACCGGGGAGCTGTTTTTT.

The V and J genes are TRBV29-1 and TRBJ2-2, with TRBD2 identical over 10 bases. J lost 7 bases, V lost 5 bases, and 7 bases had no gene match. Germline V gene data show CDR1 as SQVTM and CDR2 as ANQGSEA. The CDR3 length is 14 residues. The CDR3 loop reads CSVNSGGQVGELFF. The DNA of the CDR3 is TGCAGCGTTAATAGCGGGGGGCAGGTCGGGGAGCTGTTTTTT.

V usage is TRBV14 and J usage is TRBJ2-5; 8 nucleotides align to TRBD2. This CDR3 region has 16 residues. Germline-derived CDR1 and CDR2 are SGHDN and FVKESK. Germline trimming cut 0 bases from V and 4 bases from J; bases unmatched to any gene: 7. The DNA of the CDR3 is TGTGCCAGCAGCCAAGATCCCGGGACTAGGAGAGAGACCCAGTACTTC. It codes for CASSQDPGTRRETQYF.

The chain carries TRBV5-1 and TRBJ1-1; TRBD1 agrees at 8 bases. Trimming removed 2 bases from V and 5 bases from J; junction bases left unmatched: 8. CDR1 is SGHRS, CDR2 YFSETQ, per germline. The CDR3 has 15 amino acids. CDR3 sequence: CASSFLGQGGTEAFF. The CDR3, as DNA: TGCGCCAGCAGCTTCCTCGGACAGGGAGGAACTGAAGCTTTCTTT.

This clone has a handful of counts. The chain combines TRBV5-1 with TRBJ1-4; D uncertain. CDR1 is SGHRS and CDR2 is YFSETQ in the germline V gene. The V and J ends lost 3 bases and 7 bases respectively, with 16 bases between them. The CDR3 is 15 residues long. For the CDR3, the DNA is TGCGCCAGCAGCTACGCTCAGGCGCGCGGTGAAAAACTGTTTTTT. Encoded protein: CASSYAQARGEKLFF.

This clone has only a few counts. The gene calls are TRBV7-3 and TRBJ1-1; D remains ambiguous. V was trimmed by 5 bases and J by 1 base, leaving 11 bases between them. Germline values: CDR1 SGHTA, CDR2 FQGTGA. The CDR3 is 14 amino acids. This chain's CDR3 is CASSPESRNTEAFF. The CDR3 DNA is TGTGCCAGCAGCCCTGAGTCCAGGAACACTGAAGCTTTCTTT.

The chain recombines TRBV19 with TRBJ1-5, with no clear D. V was pared by 6 bases and J by 4 bases, with 10 bases between. The V gene's germline CDR1 is LNHDA and CDR2 SQIVND (reference sequence). The CDR3 covers 13 residues. This CDR3 is CASSPTVNQPQHF. CDR3 DNA sequence: TGTGCCAGTAGCCCAACAGTTAATCAGCCCCAGCATTTT.